Presented here are 23 T cell receptor beta chains from one specimen sequenced in a study of vaccination and CD4 T cells after COVID-19. Specified treatment: approximately 9-day PBMC culture with coronavirus spike peptide pools or control peptides (ViraFEST assay). With the Oncomine TCR Beta short-read assay, DNA from cultured CD4+ T cells was sequenced. From the PCR reads, TCRdb called clonotypes with MiXCR, one entry per CDR3 protein. Here the sample spans 10,000 to 15,000 distinct CDR3 sequences, approximately 52% being singletons. These TCRs are of unknown antigen specificity. The sequenced material came from CD4+ T cells from blood, cultured in vitro. These receptors all stem from a human donor who had recovered from COVID-19.

In its sample, this clonotype was seen once. The chain is built from TRBV21-1 and TRBJ2-3. TRBV21-1 is flagged as a pseudogene. This CDR3 is 17 amino acids long. The CDR3 loop reads CASKGLYLGFRTDTQYF. Here the CDR3 DNA reads TGTGCCAGCAAGGGATTGTACCTCGGATTCCGCACAGATACGCAGTATTTT.

The chain has TRBV20-1 and TRBJ2-7; perhaps TRBD2 as D (6 bases). V was shortened by 0 bases and J by 3 bases, with 12 bases between the two germline ends. The germline gives CDR1 DFQATT, CDR2 SNEGSKA (reference sequence). This CDR3 region has 14 residues. The CDR3 nucleotides read TGCAGTGCTAGAGATCCGGGGGTTGGCTACGAGCAGTACTTC. Protein sequence: CSARDPGVGYEQYF.

In this sample, this clonotype turned up once. V usage is TRBV5-1 and J usage is TRBJ1-2, with D perhaps matching TRBD1 (6 bases). The CDR3 totals 16 residues. The V end lost 0 bases, the J end lost 4 bases, and 16 bases lay between the germline ends. Germline values: CDR1 SGHRS, CDR2 YFSETQ. CDR3: CASSLAGTSSFYGYTF. CDR3 DNA: TGCGCCAGCAGCTTGGCCGGGACATCCTCATTCTATGGCTACACCTTC.

This clonotype came up a few times. The V and J genes are TRBV27 and TRBJ1-5; a possible D gene is TRBD1 (5 bases). V gave up 8 bases and J gave up 0 bases, with 26 bases separating them. Germline values: CDR1 MNHEY, CDR2 SMNVEV (reference sequence). This CDR3 is 19 amino acids long. CDR3 nucleotides: TGTGCCAGCCCCACGGGACGAACGACCAACTTCTATAGCAATCAGCCCCAGCATTTT. This sequence encodes CASPTGRTTNFYSNQPQHF.

This clonotype was observed a few times. Its ends do not fully match the called genes, so a read error is possible. This chain uses TRBV27 with TRBJ1-5, with TRBD1 identical over 8 bases. This CDR3 region has 14 residues. CDR1 and CDR2 from the germline V gene are MNHEY and SMNVEV (reference sequence). The CDR3 sequence is CASSTGQGSQPRHF. The CDR3 DNA reads as TGTGCCAGCAGTACCGGACAGGGAAGTCAGCCCCGGCATTTT.

This clonotype was seen only a few times. The chain uses TRBV15 and TRBJ2-1, with a tentative D call TRBD2 (6 bases). The V and J ends lost 5 bases and 9 bases respectively, with 23 bases between them. The CDR3 extends over 16 amino acids. Germline V CDR1 and CDR2: LNHNV, YYDKDF (reference sequence). In nucleotides, the CDR3 is TGTGCCACCAGCGTTCTCGCGGGGCACTCCCCCCCTGAGCAGTTCTTC. It yields the protein CATSVLAGHSPPEQFF. Full variable domain (outside the CDR3, taken from reference TRBV15 and TRBJ2-1): DAMVIQNPRYQVTQFGKPVTLSCSQTLNHNVMYWYQQKSSQAPKLLFHYYDKDFNNEADTPDNFQSRRPNTSFCFLDIRSPGLGDTAMYLCATSVLAGHSPPEQFFGPGTRLTVL.

This chain uses TRBV5-5 with TRBJ2-5; D is possibly TRBD1 (5 bases). The CDR3 sequence is 14 residues long. V dropped 6 bases and J dropped 5 bases, with 17 bases sitting between them. Germline V CDR1 and CDR2: SGHKS, YYEKEE (reference sequence). In DNA form, the CDR3 reads TGTGCCAGCAACCCGGTAGGGGTGGGGGAGACCCAGTACTTC. Its protein is CASNPVGVGETQYF. The full variable domain, its missing parts supplied by reference TRBV5-5 and TRBJ2-5, is DAGVTQSPTHLIKTRGQQVTLRCSPISGHKSVSWYQQVLGQGPQFIFQYYEKEERGRGNFPDRFSARQFPNYSSELNVNALLLGDSALYLCASNPVGVGETQYFGPGTRLLVL.

The CDR3: CASSLNNPTEAFF. Here the CDR3 DNA reads TGTGCCAGCTCACTTAATAACCCCACTGAAGCTTTCTTT. The genes are TRBV18 and TRBJ1-1; the D is unclear. CDR3 length equals 13 residues. Germline lookup yields CDR1 KGHSH and CDR2 LQKENI. V was shortened by 4 bases and J by 4 bases, with 10 bases between the two germline ends.

A few counts support this clonotype. The CDR3 protein is CASRAGTSNTEAFF. DNA of the CDR3: TGTGCCAGCAGGGCCGGGACATCAAACACTGAAGCTTTCTTT. The chain has TRBV2 and TRBJ1-1; a weak D match, TRBD1 (6 bases). CDR1 is SNHLY, CDR2 FYNNEI, per germline. Between the trimmed V and J ends, which lost 6 bases and 2 bases, there was a span of 13 bases. The CDR3 is 14 residues long.

This chain joins TRBV27 and TRBJ2-7; D unclear. The germline V gene has CDR1 MNHEY and CDR2 SMNVEV (reference sequence). The CDR3 runs to 18 residues. V lost 4 bases to trimming and J lost 3 bases, with 25 bases between them. The CDR3 protein is CASSSVLFLPRPGYEQYF. The CDR3 nucleotides are TGTGCCAGCAGTTCGGTCCTATTCTTACCCCGACCTGGCTACGAGCAGTACTTC.

This chain connects TRBV6-1 to TRBJ2-2; no firm D call. Trimming left V 10 bases short and J 2 bases short, with 11 bases between. This CDR3 is 13 amino acids long. Germline loops: CDR1 MNHNS, CDR2 SASEGT. In nucleotides, the CDR3 is TGTGCCACTAGGGCCCTTAACACCGGGGAGCTGTTTTTT. This encodes CATRALNTGELFF.

The sample holds a few counts of this clonotype. The V gene is TRBV20-1, the J gene TRBJ1-5; unclear D gene. From germline, CDR1 is DFQATT and CDR2 SNEGSKA (reference sequence). V lost 1 base, J lost 6 bases, and 13 bases lay in between. The CDR3 length is 14 residues. DNA of the CDR3: TGCAGTGCTAGAGGCAGAGTTTTGGGTCAGCCCCAGCATTTT. Translating it yields CSARGRVLGQPQHF.

This clonotype was counted a few times. The CDR3 bases are TGTGCCAGCAGCATGGGTTTCCCACCTTTCCAAGAGACCCAGTACTTC. As protein: CASSMGFPPFQETQYF. The rearrangement joins TRBV11-1 to TRBJ2-5; D is unresolved. Looked up from germline, CDR1 is SGHAT and CDR2 is FQDESV (reference sequence). CDR3 length: 16 amino acids. The V end lost 5 bases, the J end lost 1 base, and 17 bases lay between the germline ends.

The V and J genes are TRBV7-8 and TRBJ2-1; 10 nucleotides line up with TRBD2. CDR1 is SGHVS, CDR2 FQNEAQ, per germline. The V segment lost 2 bases and the J segment 8 bases; nucleotides outside the gene matches: 6. The CDR3 length is 15 residues. Written as DNA, the CDR3 is TGTGCCAGCAGCTTACTAGCGGGAGTAGGGTATGAGCAGTTCTTC. Residues: CASSLLAGVGYEQFF. Using reference TRBV7-8 and TRBJ2-1 for the parts outside the CDR3, the full variable domain is GAGVSQSPRYKVAKRGQDVALRCDPISGHVSLFWYQQALGQGPEFLTYFQNEAQLDKSGLPSDRFFAERPEGSVSTLKIQRTQQEDSAVYLCASSLLAGVGYEQFFGPGTRLTVL.

V is TRBV4-2 and J is TRBJ2-2; 9 bases are shared with TRBD2. Germline V gives CDR1 LGHNA, CDR2 YNFKEQ. J gave up 2 bases and V 4 bases, and 11 bases lay outside the gene matches. This CDR3 is built from 18 residues. The CDR3 DNA reads TGTGCCAGCAGCCCCCTGAGCAGCGGGAGGATTAACACCGGGGAGCTGTTTTTT. Translated, it gives CASSPLSSGRINTGELFF.

The rearrangement joins TRBV27 to TRBJ2-4; possible D gene TRBD2, 7 bases. Trimming cost V 4 bases and J 1 base, with 23 bases left between them. Germline V gene data show CDR1 as MNHEY and CDR2 as SMNVEV (reference sequence). The CDR3 contains 19 residues. The CDR3 protein is CASSSNLGGGPDAKNIQYF. DNA for the CDR3: TGTGCCAGCAGTTCCAACCTAGGGGGGGGCCCGGATGCCAAAAACATTCAGTACTTC.

This chain connects TRBV12-3 or TRBV12-4 to TRBJ2-5; tentative D call: TRBD2 (6 bases). Trimming removed 3 bases at V and 2 bases at J, with 13 bases between. The CDR3 is 15 amino acids. The CDR3 sequence is CASSFGGFRQETQYF. The CDR3 DNA is TGTGCCAGCAGTTTTGGAGGGTTTCGACAAGAGACCCAGTACTTC.

This clonotype showed up just a few times. The chain joins TRBV20-1 to TRBJ1-5; D may be TRBD1 (6 bases). Per germline, CDR1 DFQATT and CDR2 SNEGSKA (reference sequence). CDR3 length: 14 residues. Trimming took off 3 bases at V and 6 bases at J, with 15 bases between the two ends. CDR3 nucleotide sequence: TGCAGTGCTAGCGATACAGGGTTGGCTCAGCCCCAGCATTTT. This encodes CSASDTGLAQPQHF.

This chain links TRBV27 with TRBJ2-1; TRBD2 is a possible D gene (5 bases). Trimming stripped 5 bases from V and 0 bases from J, with 8 bases between. Germline V CDR1 and CDR2: MNHEY, SMNVEV (reference sequence). The CDR3 has 14 residues. The CDR3 DNA reads as TGTGCCAGCAGTCAACGGGACTCCTACAATGAGCAGTTCTTC. Its translation: CASSQRDSYNEQFF.

The V call is TRBV7-2, the J call TRBJ2-1; D ambiguous. Germline CDR1 is SGHTA and CDR2 is FQGNSA. Trimming removed 5 bases from V and 4 bases from J, with 6 bases in between. CDR3 length equals 12 residues. In DNA form, the CDR3 reads TGTGCCAGCAGCGCCACTTACAATGAGCAGTTCTTC. Translating it yields CASSATYNEQFF.

The chain is built from TRBV30 and TRBJ2-5; 7 nucleotides agree with TRBD1. Germline assignment: CDR1 GTSNPN and CDR2 SVGIG (reference sequence). J gave up 2 bases and V 2 bases, and 11 bases lay outside the gene matches. The CDR3 covers 16 residues. CDR3 DNA sequence: TGTGCCTGGAGTTCTAAAATCCCGGGACAGCAAGAGACCCAGTACTTC. Its translation: CAWSSKIPGQQETQYF.

The V gene is TRBV19, the J gene TRBJ2-1; TRBD1 aligns across 8 bases. The CDR3 spans 16 residues. The J segment lost 6 bases and the V segment lost 6 bases, leaving 13 bases of the junction unmatched. The germline V gene encodes CDR1 LNHDA and CDR2 SQIVND (reference sequence). CDR3 bases: TGTGCCAGTAGGGACCGGATCAGGGGGCATATCAATGAGCAGTTCTTC. Its translation: CASRDRIRGHINEQFF.

As regards this clonotype: At one end, the junction sequence differs from germline, possibly due to a read error. The chain recombines TRBV30 with TRBJ2-5; 10 positions match TRBD1. Germline loops: CDR1 GTSNPN, CDR2 SVGIG (reference sequence). CDR3 length: 15 amino acids. CDR3 in amino acids: CDWSRVTGGGETQYF. As DNA, the CDR3 is TGTGACTGGAGTCGGGTGACAGGGGGCGGTGAGACCCAGTACTTC.